This TCR beta chain appears in the sequencing data of a study of PD-L1 blockade in urothelial cancer. Overall study: Patients with male sex and bladder-origin urothelial cancer accounted for most of the roughly 29 enrolled.

This clone was observed a single time. What it binds is unknown. Profiling relied on immunoSEQ multiplex PCR, and the TCRdb table lists in-frame clones only, not all of them. This sample has about 45,000 clones, with approximately 90% found just once. Trimming left V 3 bases short and J 10 bases short, with 13 bases between. The germline V gene has CDR1 SGHNT and CDR2 YENEEA. The CDR3 length is 13 residues. Study-wide results and limits: Tumor-associated blood clones were expanded more by durable-benefit patients at 3 weeks. Pretreatment clonality of the blood TCR repertoire below the median was predictive of superior survival.

The TCR was taken from a man aged 80 or over with urothelial cancer. The V call is TRBV11-3, the J call TRBJ2-1; maybe TRBD1 (5 bases). The material was PBMCs, obtained around atezolizumab (anti-PD-L1) treatment. CDR3 amino acids: CASSLGPVGEQFF. The CDR3 DNA reads TGTGCCAGCAGCTTGGGGCCTGTAGGGGAGCAGTTCTTC.